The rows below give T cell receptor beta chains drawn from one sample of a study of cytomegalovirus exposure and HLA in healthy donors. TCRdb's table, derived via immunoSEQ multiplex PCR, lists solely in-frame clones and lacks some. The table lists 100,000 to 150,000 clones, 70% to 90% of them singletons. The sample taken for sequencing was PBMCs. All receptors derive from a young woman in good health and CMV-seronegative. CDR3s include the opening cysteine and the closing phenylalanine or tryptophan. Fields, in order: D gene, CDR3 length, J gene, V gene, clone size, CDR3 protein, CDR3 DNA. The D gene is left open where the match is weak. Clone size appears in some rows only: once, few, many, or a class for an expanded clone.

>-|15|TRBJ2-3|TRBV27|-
CASRTGRISTDTQYF
TGTGCCAGCAGGACGGGGAGGATATCCACAGATACGCAGTATTTT
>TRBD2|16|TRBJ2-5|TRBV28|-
CASSLIGGGAQETQYF
TGTGCCAGCAGTTTAATTGGCGGGGGGGCCCAAGAGACCCAGTACTTC
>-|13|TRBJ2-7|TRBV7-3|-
CASSLDSSYEQYF
TGTGCCAGCAGCCTCGACAGTTCCTACGAGCAGTACTTC
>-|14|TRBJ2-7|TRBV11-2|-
CASSTLQGFYEQYF
TGTGCCAGCAGCACCCTCCAGGGGTTCTACGAGCAGTACTTC
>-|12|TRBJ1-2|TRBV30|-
CAWGGNNYGYTF
TGTGCCTGGGGGGGCAATAACTATGGCTACACCTTC
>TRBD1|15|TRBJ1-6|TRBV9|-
CASSLGTAQNSPLHF
TGTGCCAGCAGCCTCGGGACAGCTCAAAATTCACCCCTCCACTTT
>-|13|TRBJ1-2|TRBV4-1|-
CASSQDPDYGYTF
TGCGCCAGCAGCCAAGATCCGGACTATGGCTACACCTTC
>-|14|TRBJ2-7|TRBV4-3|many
CASSQKQEGYEQYF
TGCGCCAGCAGCCAAAAACAGGAAGGATACGAGCAGTACTTC
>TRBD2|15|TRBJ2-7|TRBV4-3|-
CASSRVGEGLGEQYF
TGCGCCAGCAGCCGAGTTGGGGAGGGGCTGGGCGAGCAGTACTTC
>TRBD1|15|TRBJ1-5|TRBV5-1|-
CASSLGQGPNQPQHF
TGCGCCAGCAGCTTAGGACAGGGACCAAATCAGCCCCAGCATTTT
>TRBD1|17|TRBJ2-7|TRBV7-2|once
CASSLTGTGISFYEQYF
TGTGCCAGCAGCTTAACGGGGACAGGGATCAGTTTCTACGAGCAGTACTTC
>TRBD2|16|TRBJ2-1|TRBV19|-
CASSLLAGAGYNEQFF
TGTGCCAGTAGTCTATTAGCGGGGGCGGGGTACAATGAGCAGTTCTTC
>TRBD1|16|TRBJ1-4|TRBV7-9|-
CASSPEGQGASEKLFF
TGTGCCAGCAGCCCAGAGGGACAGGGGGCGAGTGAAAAACTGTTTTTT
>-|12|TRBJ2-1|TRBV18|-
CASSPNSNEQFF
TGTGCCAGCTCACCGAACTCCAATGAGCAGTTCTTC
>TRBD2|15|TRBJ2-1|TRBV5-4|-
CASSVAGANYNEQFF
TGTGCCAGCAGCGTAGCGGGGGCGAACTACAATGAGCAGTTCTTC
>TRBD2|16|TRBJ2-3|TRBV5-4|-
CASSSGLAGGPDTQYF
TGTGCCAGCAGCTCAGGACTAGCGGGGGGGCCAGATACGCAGTATTTT
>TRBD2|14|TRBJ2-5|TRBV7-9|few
CASSLTSGQETQYF
TGTGCCAGCAGCCTAACTAGCGGACAAGAGACCCAGTACTTC
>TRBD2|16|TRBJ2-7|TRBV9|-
CASSAPGTRVIDEQYF
TGTGCCAGCAGCGCCCCCGGGACTAGGGTCATCGACGAGCAGTACTTC
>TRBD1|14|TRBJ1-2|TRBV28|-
CASRAATGAGGYTF
TGTGCCAGCCGGGCCGCTACAGGGGCGGGCGGCTACACCTTC
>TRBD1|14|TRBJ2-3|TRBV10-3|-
CAIRAGGGADTQYF
TGTGCCATCAGGGCAGGGGGCGGCGCAGATACGCAGTATTTT
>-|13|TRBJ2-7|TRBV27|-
CASSFGKSYEQYF
TGTGCCAGCAGTTTTGGCAAATCCTACGAGCAGTACTTC
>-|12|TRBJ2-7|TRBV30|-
CAWSVRLSEQYF
TGTGCCTGGAGTGTACGCTTGAGCGAGCAGTACTTC
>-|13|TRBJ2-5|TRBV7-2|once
CASSFQGIKTQYF
TGTGCCAGCAGCTTTCAGGGAATAAAGACCCAGTACTTC
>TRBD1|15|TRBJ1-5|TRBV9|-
CASSPDRGYDQPQHF
TGTGCCAGCAGCCCCGACAGGGGATACGATCAGCCCCAGCATTTT
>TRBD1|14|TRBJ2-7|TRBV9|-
CASSEGQVTYEQYF
TGTGCCAGCAGCGAGGGACAGGTAACCTACGAGCAGTACTTC
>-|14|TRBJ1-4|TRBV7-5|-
CARSLQGAGEKLFF
TGTGCCAGAAGCTTGCAGGGGGCCGGGGAAAAACTGTTTTTT
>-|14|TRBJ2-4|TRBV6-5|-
CASSYSRGGDIQYF
TGTGCCAGCAGTTACTCGAGGGGGGGAGACATTCAGTACTTC
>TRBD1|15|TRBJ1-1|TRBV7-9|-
CASSPSTGGGTEAFF
TGTGCCAGCAGCCCATCGACAGGGGGAGGCACTGAAGCTTTCTTT
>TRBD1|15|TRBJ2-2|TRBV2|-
CASSPGRGRTGELFF
TGTGCCAGCAGCCCGGGCAGGGGGCGCACCGGGGAGCTGTTTTTT
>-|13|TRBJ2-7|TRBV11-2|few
CASSLGPAYEQYF
TGTGCCAGCAGCTTAGGGCCAGCCTACGAGCAGTACTTC
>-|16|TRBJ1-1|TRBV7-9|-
CASTPTGALRDTEAFF
TGTGCCAGCACCCCGACGGGCGCTTTGCGGGACACTGAAGCTTTCTTT
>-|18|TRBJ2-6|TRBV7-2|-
CASSLGRGLGSGANVLTF
TGTGCCAGCAGCTTAGGGCGGGGTTTGGGCTCTGGGGCCAACGTCCTGACTTTC
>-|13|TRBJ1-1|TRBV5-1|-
CASSLTLNTEAFF
TGCGCCAGCAGCTTGACTCTGAACACTGAAGCTTTCTTT
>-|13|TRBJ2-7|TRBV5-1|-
CASSLGYRGEQYF
TGCGCCAGCAGCTTGGGTTACCGGGGGGAGCAGTACTTC
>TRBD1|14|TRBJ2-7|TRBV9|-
CASSLGQKTYEQYF
TGTGCCAGCAGCTTGGGACAGAAGACCTACGAGCAGTACTTC